This TCR beta chain was retrieved from a study of memory CD4+ T cells and cytomegalovirus serostatus. The sort gate was single viable CD3+CD4+CD8-CD45RO+ cells for memory CD4+ T cells. Study outcomes and limitations: Of approximately 160 reported CMV TCRbeta sequences, under 70 were found in memory CD4+ repertoires.

Per the original data handling: Out-of-frame sequences were removed, leaving roughly 2.1 million distinct TCRbeta sequences. The assay was immunoSEQ multiplex PCR, and TCRdb's table has in-frame clones only and misses some. V and J calls and clone size follow that table, whereas D and trimming were derived from the DNA. This sample carries 50,000 or so clones, over 65% of them seen once, and the ten largest clones take less than 0.6%. About this clone: What it binds is unknown.

This CDR3 comprises 15 residues. V lost 1 base, J lost 4 bases, and 2 bases stayed unmatched. Per the germline V gene, CDR1 is SGHNT and CDR2 is YYREEE (reference sequence). Sequenced input: memory CD4+ T cells from blood. This clonotype was obtained from an adult in good health and CMV-seronegative. V gene TRBV5-4 combines with J gene TRBJ2-1, with 10 positions matching TRBD2. The CDR3 loop reads CASSLSLAGYNEQFF. In DNA form, the CDR3 reads TGTGCCAGCAGCTTGTCACTAGCGGGGTACAATGAGCAGTTCTTC. Complete variable domain (other parts from reference TRBV5-4 and TRBJ2-1): ETGVTQSPTHLIKTRGQQVTLRCSSQSGHNTVSWYQQALGQGPQFIFQYYREEENGRGNFPPRFSGLQFPNYSSELNVNALELDDSALYLCASSLSLAGYNEQFFGPGTRLTVL.